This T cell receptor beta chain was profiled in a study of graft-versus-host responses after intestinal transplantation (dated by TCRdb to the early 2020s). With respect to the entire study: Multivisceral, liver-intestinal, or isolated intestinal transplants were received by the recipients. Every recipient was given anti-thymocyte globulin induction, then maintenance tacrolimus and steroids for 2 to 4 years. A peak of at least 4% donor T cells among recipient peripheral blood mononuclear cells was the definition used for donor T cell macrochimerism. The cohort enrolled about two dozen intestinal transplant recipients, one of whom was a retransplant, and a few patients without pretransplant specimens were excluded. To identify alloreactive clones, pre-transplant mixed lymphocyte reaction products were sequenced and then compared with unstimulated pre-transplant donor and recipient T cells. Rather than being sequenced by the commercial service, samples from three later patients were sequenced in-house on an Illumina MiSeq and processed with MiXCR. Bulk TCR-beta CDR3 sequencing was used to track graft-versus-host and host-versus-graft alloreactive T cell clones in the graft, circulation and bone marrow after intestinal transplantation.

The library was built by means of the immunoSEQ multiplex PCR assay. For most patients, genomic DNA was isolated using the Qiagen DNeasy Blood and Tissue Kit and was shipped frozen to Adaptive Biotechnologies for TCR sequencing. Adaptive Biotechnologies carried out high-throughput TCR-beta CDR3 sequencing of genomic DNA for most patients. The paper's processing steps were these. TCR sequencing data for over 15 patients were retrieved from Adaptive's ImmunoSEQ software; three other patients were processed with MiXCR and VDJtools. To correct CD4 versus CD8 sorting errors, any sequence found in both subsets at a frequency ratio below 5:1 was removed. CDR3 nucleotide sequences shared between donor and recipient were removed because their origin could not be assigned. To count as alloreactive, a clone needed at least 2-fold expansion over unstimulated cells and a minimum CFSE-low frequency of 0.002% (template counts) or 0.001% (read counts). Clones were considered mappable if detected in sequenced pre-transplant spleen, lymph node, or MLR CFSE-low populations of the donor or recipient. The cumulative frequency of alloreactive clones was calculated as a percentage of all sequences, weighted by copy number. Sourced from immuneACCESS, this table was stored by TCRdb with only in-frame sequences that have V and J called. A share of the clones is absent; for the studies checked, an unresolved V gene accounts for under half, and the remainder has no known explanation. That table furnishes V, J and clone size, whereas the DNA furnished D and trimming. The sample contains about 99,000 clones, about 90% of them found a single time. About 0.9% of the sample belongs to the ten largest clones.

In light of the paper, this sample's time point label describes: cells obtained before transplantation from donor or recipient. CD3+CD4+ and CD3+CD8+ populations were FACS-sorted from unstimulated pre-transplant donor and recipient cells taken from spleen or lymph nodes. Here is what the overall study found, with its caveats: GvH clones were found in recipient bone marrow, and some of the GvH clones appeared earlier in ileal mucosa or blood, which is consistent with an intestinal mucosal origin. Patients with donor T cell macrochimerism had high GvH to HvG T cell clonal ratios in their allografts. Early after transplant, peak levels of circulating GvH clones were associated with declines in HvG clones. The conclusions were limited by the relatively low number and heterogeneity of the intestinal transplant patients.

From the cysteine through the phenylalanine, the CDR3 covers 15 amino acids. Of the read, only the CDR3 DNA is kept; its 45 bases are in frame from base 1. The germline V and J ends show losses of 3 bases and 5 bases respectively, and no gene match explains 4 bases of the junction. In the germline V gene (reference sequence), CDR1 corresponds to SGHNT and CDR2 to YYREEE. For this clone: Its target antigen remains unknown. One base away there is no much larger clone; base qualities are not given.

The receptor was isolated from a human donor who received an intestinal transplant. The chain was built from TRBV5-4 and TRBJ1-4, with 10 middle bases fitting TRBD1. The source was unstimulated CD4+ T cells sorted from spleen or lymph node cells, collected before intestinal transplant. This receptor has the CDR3 CASSSTGGRNEKLFF. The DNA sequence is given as TGTGCCAGCAGCTCGACAGGGGGCCGAAATGAAAAACTGTTTTTT.